The clone carrying this TCR beta chain was recorded a few times. The CDR3 spans 15 residues. The V end lost 1 base, the J end lost 4 bases, and 14 bases lay between the germline ends. From germline, CDR1 is SGHNT and CDR2 YENEEA. This specimen comes from a study of blood T cell repertoires in COVID-19. Study-wide context: Acute and convalescent COVID-19 specimens originated in the United States, Italy and Spain. Sample material is recorded as cDNA or gDNA derived from T cells, B-cell-depleted T cells, or PBMCs.

Original processing notes: Counts of nucleated cells, estimated from reference gene primer amplification, were obtained. Repertoires were generated with immunoSEQ multiplex PCR, while TCRdb's copy carries only in-frame clones and drops some. Clonal size and the V and J genes are those of that table, whereas D and trimming came from the DNA. The sample contains about 280,000 clones, roughly 80% of which appear only once. V usage is TRBV11-3 and J usage is TRBJ2-7, with a weak D call TRBD1 (6 bases). Sequenced input: peripheral blood. The origin of this receptor is a woman in her forties or fifties who had recovered from COVID-19. The DNA of the CDR3 is TGTGCCAGCAGCTTAGGTAGCAGGGGAGTTTACGAGCAGTACTTC. Its translation is CASSLGSRGVYEQYF.